This TCR beta chain derives from a study (dated by TCRdb to the mid-2010s). In terms of the full investigation: The origins of HIV persistence were investigated in individuals who naturally controlled HIV infection.

Its CDR3 holds 13 amino acids, cysteine through phenylalanine. Only the CDR3 part of the read is kept: 39 bases, read in frame from the first base. V is clipped by 3 bases and J by 9 bases, and the sequence between their germline boundaries is 12 bases long. CDR1 is given as LNHDA and CDR2 as SQIVND, both from the germline V gene (reference sequence). Notes on this clonotype: The antigen it recognizes is unknown. No clone much larger than this one lies a single base away; base qualities are absent.

To prepare the library, 5' RACE was applied. The reads were generated on an Illumina HiSeq 2000. TCRdb reran the public reads through fastp at Q25 and MiXCR, keeping productive beta chains. For every CDR3 protein sequence, its rows merge into one entry that carries the most common genes and DNA. This sample comprises 250 to 300 distinct CDR3 sequences, more than 9.5% of them detected only once. The top ten clones comprise around three fifths of the sample. The chain links TRBV19 with TRBJ2-1; the D gene could be either TRBD1 or TRBD2, each agreeing at 5 bases. What was sequenced was effector memory T cells from blood PBMCs. Per the publication, the cell subset or site label means: effector memory CD4+ T cells. This receptor was obtained from a male donor with HIV. The CDR3 corresponds to CASSMSGPGEQFF. The sequenced DNA: TGTGCCAGTAGTATGTCGGGACCGGGTGAGCAGTTCTTC.